The 10 T cell receptor beta chains reported below all come from one sample, sequenced in a study of blood T cells in healthy people across ages. Together with a sample-barcoded 5' primer, a J-beta primer mix was included in a second PCR lasting roughly 6 to 12 cycles. In TCRdb, the 5' RACE reads were re-called with MiXCR into one record per CDR3 protein. This sample has around 800,000 distinct CDR3 sequences, with about a quarter found just once. This sample also belongs to another study, concerning T cells of mothers and their children.

The material sequenced was blood. The receptors stem from a boy younger than 18 in good health.

A few counts support this clonotype. The CDR3 loop is CASRRLGQAQYF. CDR3 bases: TGTGCCAGCAGGCGACTAGGACAGGCGCAGTACTTC. This sequence joins TRBV6-2 or TRBV6-3 and TRBJ2-7; weak D call: TRBD1 (7 bases). Germline assignment: CDR1 MNHEY and CDR2 SVGEGT. This CDR3 is 12 amino acids long. V lost 6 bases to trimming and J lost 9 bases, with 15 bases between them.

This clonotype appeared a few times. The chain is built from TRBV29-1 and TRBJ2-5; 11 positions match TRBD2. V was pared by 0 bases and J by 5 bases, with 5 bases of the junction left unmatched. There are 15 residues in the CDR3. CDR1 is SQVTM and CDR2 is ANQGSEA in the germline V gene. In nucleotides, the CDR3 is TGCAGCGTTGAAGATAGCGGGGGGGCGAGGGAGACCCAGTACTTC. It is translated as CSVEDSGGARETQYF.

The chain links TRBV10-3 to TRBJ2-5, with 7 bases lining up with TRBD1. The end of the DNA aligns better with TRBJ2-7, so the J call may be wrong. CDR1 ENHRY and CDR2 SYGVKD come from the germline V gene. The CDR3 totals 13 residues. The CDR3 DNA reads TGTGCCATTCGAGGGACAGATTCCTACGAGCAGTACTTC. Amino acid sequence: CAIRGTDSYEQYF.

This rearrangement joins TRBV2 to TRBJ2-1; 13 bases line up with TRBD2. The CDR3 sequence is 13 residues long. CDR1 is SNHLY and CDR2 is FYNNEI in the germline V gene. J lost 16 bases, V lost 4 bases, and 7 bases had no gene match. CDR3 loop: CASSGTSGGGSFF. CDR3 coding DNA: TGTGCCAGCAGTGGGACTAGCGGGGGTGGAAGTTTCTTC.

The chain combines TRBV7-9 with TRBJ2-6, with a weak D call TRBD2 (5 bases). The CDR3 runs to 16 residues. Germline V gene sequence: CDR1 SEHNR, CDR2 FQNEAQ (reference sequence). V lost 5 bases and J lost 2, with 13 bases in between. The CDR3 DNA reads TGTGCCAGCAGCCCAGGAGAGGGCCCTGGGGCCAACGTCCTGACTTTC. Protein product: CASSPGEGPGANVLTF.

This clonotype has just a few counts. V and J are TRBV20-1 and TRBJ1-4, with unresolved D. The CDR3 sequence is 12 residues long. Germline V gene data show CDR1 as DFQATT and CDR2 as SNEGSKA (reference sequence). With 2 bases removed from V and 4 bases from J, the gap between germline ends came to 5 bases. The CDR3 spells CSARLFNEKLFF. DNA for the CDR3: TGCAGTGCTAGACTTTTTAATGAAAAACTGTTTTTT.

Written as DNA, the CDR3 is TGTGCCAGCAGCTTGAAGGGCCTCTACGAAGTGCAGTACTTC. Translation gives CASSLKGLYEVQYF. This chain links TRBV5-8 with TRBJ2-7; D unresolved. Between the trimmed V and J ends, which lost 1 base and 9 bases, there was a span of 17 bases. Looked up from germline, CDR1 is SGHTS and CDR2 is YDEGEE. The CDR3 has 14 residues.

V is TRBV10-3 and J is TRBJ2-1, with 7 nucleotides matching TRBD1. Germline CDR1 and CDR2: ENHRY and SYGVKD. The V gene end was trimmed by 8 bases and the J gene end by 9 bases; junction bases not matched to a gene: 10. The CDR3 runs to 13 residues. CDR3 in amino acids: CAIHAGAGGEQFF. CDR3 bases: TGTGCCATCCACGCAGGGGCAGGGGGTGAGCAGTTCTTC.

V is TRBV27 and J is TRBJ2-7; no definite D call. This CDR3 region has 11 residues. Germline V CDR1 and CDR2: MNHEY, SMNVEV (reference sequence). The V and J ends lost 8 bases and 4 bases respectively, with 9 bases between them. CDR3 amino acids: CASLHGYEQYF. In nucleotides, the CDR3 is TGTGCCAGCCTACACGGGTACGAGCAGTACTTC.

The CDR3 region has the DNA TGCAGTGCTGGGCTGGGAACCCAGTACTTC. It yields the protein CSAGLGTQYF. The chain combines TRBV20-1 with TRBJ2-5, with D unclear. V gave up 5 bases and J gave up 8 bases, with 9 bases separating them. CDR1 DFQATT and CDR2 SNEGSKA come from the germline V gene (reference sequence). CDR3 size: 10 residues.